This paragraph reports one T cell receptor beta chain. The sample is drawn from a study of blood T cell repertoires in COVID-19. Study information: The United States, Italy and Spain were the sources of the acute and convalescent COVID-19 samples. Sources were T cells, B-cell-depleted T cells, or PBMCs; the material itself was cDNA or gDNA.

Original methodology: The authors estimated nucleated cell counts from reference gene primer amplification. This table comes from immunoSEQ multiplex PCR, and its TCRdb copy is limited to in-frame clones, with some not included. V and J calls and clone size follow that table, whereas D and trimming were derived from the DNA. Among 65,000 to 85,000 clones listed, less than 90% were seen once. Seattle patients were enrolled during active infection and followed longitudinally. CDR1 is SNHLY and CDR2 is FYNNEI in the germline V gene. V was shortened by 4 bases and J by 3 bases, with 15 bases between the two germline ends. This CDR3 is built from 16 residues.

The clonotype was recovered from an elderly man with COVID-19, enrolled during active disease. Sequencing was carried out using peripheral blood. The V and J genes are TRBV2 and TRBJ2-2; D unresolved. Here the CDR3 DNA reads TGTGCCAGCAGTGCTTTGCGCCTCCGTGACACCGGGGAGCTGTTTTTT. It is translated as CASSALRLRDTGELFF.